These 23 T cell receptor beta chains originate from one sample sequenced in a study of T cell responses to AZD1222 COVID-19 vaccine. Only in-frame clones appear in the TCRdb table, and some are missing; sequencing was by immunoSEQ multiplex PCR. The sample contains some 86,000 clones, around four fifths of which appear only once. The sample here was peripheral blood, taken on day 0 of AZD1222 vaccination. The origin of the receptors is an adult in good health.

Here the CDR3 DNA reads TGTGCCAGCAGTTACTCTCAGGTCGACTCCTACGAGCAGTACTTC. Amino acids: CASSYSQVDSYEQYF. V usage is TRBV6-5 and J usage is TRBJ2-7; D is undetermined. The CDR3 sequence is 15 residues long. The germline V and J ends were trimmed by 0 bases and 0 bases, with 9 bases remaining between them. Germline V gene sequence: CDR1 MNHEY, CDR2 SVGAGI.

This CDR3 reads CASSYPWGNTDTQYF. The CDR3 DNA sequence: TGTGCCAGCAGCTACCCCTGGGGAAACACAGATACGCAGTATTTT. This sequence joins TRBV11-2 and TRBJ2-3; no definite D call. With 4 bases removed from V and 2 bases from J, the gap between germline ends came to 13 bases. Germline V lookup: CDR1 SGHAT, CDR2 FQNNGV. The CDR3 totals 15 residues.

The chain couples TRBV10-3 to TRBJ1-5, with 11 bases identical to TRBD1. The ends lost 4 bases at V and 7 bases at J; junction bases unmatched: 6. Germline V lookup: CDR1 ENHRY, CDR2 SYGVKD. The length of the CDR3 is 15 residues. The CDR3 is CAISAGGQGEQPQHF. The CDR3 DNA follows: TGTGCCATCAGTGCTGGGGGACAGGGGGAACAGCCCCAGCATTTT.

The chain couples TRBV18 to TRBJ2-4; TRBD2 aligns across 12 bases. With 1 base clipped from V and 0 bases from J, the junction kept 4 bases outside the gene matches. This CDR3 has 18 residues. Germline values: CDR1 KGHSH, CDR2 LQKENI. CDR3 protein: CASSPRRLAGEAKNIQYF. Written as DNA, the CDR3 is TGTGCCAGCTCACCACGAAGACTAGCGGGAGAAGCCAAAAACATTCAGTACTTC.

The chain carries TRBV19 and TRBJ1-2; D is undetermined. Trimming stripped 9 bases from V and 2 bases from J, with 22 bases between. CDR1 and CDR2 from the germline V gene are LNHDA and SQIVND (reference sequence). The CDR3 totals 16 residues. The CDR3 DNA sequence: TGTGCCAGAGGCGAGGCCATCGCATCACTAAACTATGGCTACACCTTC. It specifies CARGEAIASLNYGYTF.

This chain connects TRBV7-9 to TRBJ2-5; D uncertain. CDR3 length equals 13 residues. The germline V gene has CDR1 SEHNR and CDR2 FQNEAQ (reference sequence). Trimming pared 8 bases from V and 3 bases from J, leaving 13 bases between. CDR3 protein: CASGLDVKETQYF. The DNA for the CDR3 is TGTGCCAGCGGCCTAGACGTGAAAGAGACCCAGTACTTC. Full variable domain (outside the CDR3, taken from reference TRBV7-9 and TRBJ2-5): DTGVSQNPRHKITKRGQNVTFRCDPISEHNRLYWYRQTLGQGPEFLTYFQNEAQLEKSRLLSDRFSAERPKGSFSTLEIQRTEQGDSAMYLCASGLDVKETQYFGPGTRLLVL.

The chain uses TRBV7-9 and TRBJ2-3; D may be TRBD1 (6 bases). The germline gives CDR1 SEHNR, CDR2 FQNEAQ (reference sequence). The CDR3 loop spans 17 amino acids. V lost 4 bases and J lost 0, with 17 bases in between. This chain's CDR3 is CASSSSPGTTSTDTQYF. CDR3 nucleotides: TGTGCCAGCAGCTCCTCGCCCGGGACAACCAGCACAGATACGCAGTATTTT.

This chain joins TRBV2 and TRBJ2-7, with 9 bases lining up with TRBD1. Germline CDR1 SNHLY, CDR2 FYNNEI. This CDR3 spans 15 amino acids. V gave up 6 bases and J gave up 3 bases; unmatched junction bases: 9. The CDR3 DNA reads as TGTGCCAGCAGACGCGGACAGGGGCAGAACTACGAGCAGTACTTC. This gives the protein CASRRGQGQNYEQYF.

The chain joins TRBV25-1 to TRBJ2-5; 8 positions match TRBD2. The CDR3 runs to 11 residues. The V gene end was trimmed by 6 bases and the J gene end by 7 bases; junction bases not matched to a gene: 1. Germline V gene data show CDR1 as MGHDK and CDR2 as SYGVNS. CDR3 DNA: TGTGCCAGCAGCCGGGGGGGGACCCAGTACTTC. Translating gives CASSRGGTQYF.

The V and J genes are TRBV7-2 and TRBJ2-1; 11 nucleotides agree with TRBD2. This CDR3 comprises 16 residues. Germline trimming cut 2 bases from V and 10 bases from J; bases unmatched to any gene: 10. Germline-derived CDR1 and CDR2 are SGHTA and FQGNSA. The CDR3 sequence is CASSLITLAGGGEQFF. In DNA form, the CDR3 reads TGTGCCAGCAGCTTAATAACCCTAGCGGGAGGTGGGGAGCAGTTCTTC.

Only a few counts were recorded for this clone. V and J are TRBV5-4 and TRBJ1-2, with 8 bases fitting TRBD1. CDR1 and CDR2 (germline): SGHNT, YYREEE (reference sequence). V dropped 4 bases and J dropped 4; count of bases not matched to a gene: 9. The CDR3 is 15 residues long. The CDR3, as DNA: TGTGCCAGCAGCCCGCCGGGACAGGCCAGCTATGGCTACACCTTC. It specifies CASSPPGQASYGYTF.

V gene TRBV5-1 combines with J gene TRBJ2-1; D is possibly TRBD1 or TRBD2 (5 bases each). The CDR3 runs 15 residues. CDR1 and CDR2 (germline): SGHRS, YFSETQ. Between the trimmed V and J ends, which lost 3 bases and 4 bases, there was a span of 14 bases. CDR3 residues: CASSSNPGRYNEQFF. As DNA, the CDR3 is TGCGCCAGCAGCTCCAACCCGGGACGGTACAATGAGCAGTTCTTC.

This rearrangement joins TRBV5-1 to TRBJ1-2; tentatively, D is TRBD1 (6 bases). V lost 0 bases and J 7 bases, leaving 16 bases between the germline ends. CDR3 size: 15 residues. CDR1 is SGHRS, CDR2 YFSETQ, per germline. The chain's CDR3 is CASSLASGGAIGYTF. The CDR3 nucleotides read TGCGCCAGCAGCTTGGCCTCTGGGGGCGCGATTGGCTACACCTTC.

V usage is TRBV29-1 and J usage is TRBJ2-7; 12 bases match TRBD2. V lost 3 bases, J lost 6 bases, and 12 bases stayed unmatched. Germline CDR1 and CDR2: SQVTM and ANQGSEA. The CDR3 contains 16 residues. CDR3 loop: CSVDGLAGGPSSEQYF. The CDR3 bases are TGCAGCGTTGACGGGCTAGCGGGAGGGCCATCATCCGAGCAGTACTTC.

This clone has a handful of counts. This chain connects TRBV19 to TRBJ2-1; D is unclear. Germline values: CDR1 LNHDA, CDR2 SQIVND (reference sequence). The CDR3 covers 14 residues. Trimming left V 4 bases short and J 5 bases short, with 12 bases between. The CDR3 DNA reads as TGTGCCAGTAGTAGATCTATGAGTAACAATGAGCAGTTCTTC. It specifies CASSRSMSNNEQFF.

CDR3 loop: CASSRGGSYNEQFF. CDR3 sequence (DNA): TGTGCCAGTAGTCGAGGAGGCTCCTACAATGAGCAGTTCTTC. This chain joins TRBV19 and TRBJ2-1, with a possible D match to TRBD2 (5 bases). V dropped 5 bases and J dropped 0 bases, with 8 bases sitting between them. This CDR3 is built from 14 residues. Germline-derived CDR1 and CDR2 are LNHDA and SQIVND (reference sequence). The full variable domain, completed using reference TRBV19 and TRBJ2-1, is DGGITQSPKYLFRKEGQNVTLSCEQNLNHDAMYWYRQDPGQGLRLIYYSQIVNDFQKGDIAEGYSVSREKKESFPLTVTSAQKNPTAFYLCASSRGGSYNEQFFGPGTRLTVL.

For the CDR3, the DNA is TGTGCCAGTATCGACCCTTTGACAGGGGAACATCAGCCCCAGCATTTT. Encoded protein: CASIDPLTGEHQPQHF. The chain combines TRBV19 with TRBJ1-5; the match to TRBD1 covers 8 bases. The CDR3 covers 16 residues. CDR1 LNHDA and CDR2 SQIVND come from the germline V gene (reference sequence). V lost 7 bases and J lost 5; bases outside the gene matches: 13. Together with reference TRBV19 and TRBJ1-5, the CDR3 gives the full variable domain: DGGITQSPKYLFRKEGQNVTLSCEQNLNHDAMYWYRQDPGQGLRLIYYSQIVNDFQKGDIAEGYSVSREKKESFPLTVTSAQKNPTAFYLCASIDPLTGEHQPQHFGDGTRLSIL.

This clone was counted between two and nine times. V gene TRBV27 combines with J gene TRBJ2-7; D unresolved. The ends were cut back, 6 bases at V and 1 base at J, with 10 bases in the middle. Looked up from germline, CDR1 is MNHEY and CDR2 is SMNVEV (reference sequence). The CDR3 is 13 residues long. CDR3 nucleotide sequence: TGTGCCAGCAGAGCGCACAGATCCTACGAGCAGTACTTC. Amino acid sequence: CASRAHRSYEQYF.

The chain has TRBV30 and TRBJ1-1; possible D gene TRBD1, 5 bases. The CDR3 length is 13 residues. Trimming pared 4 bases from V and 2 bases from J, leaving 11 bases between. The germline CDR1 and CDR2 sequences are GTSNPN and SVGIG (reference sequence). The CDR3 nucleotides are TGTGCCTGGACTCAGGACATTAACACTGAAGCTTTCTTT. This sequence encodes CAWTQDINTEAFF.

A note on this clone: The junction and the germline gene differ at one end; a read error may be behind it. This rearrangement joins TRBV5-1 to TRBJ1-6; no reliable D call. The CDR3 loop spans 13 amino acids. CDR1 is SGHRS and CDR2 is YFSETQ in the germline V gene. The CDR3 nucleotides are TGCGCCAGCAGCTTGGAACCGAATTCACCCCTTCACTTT. The encoded protein is CASSLEPNSPLHF.

The gene calls are TRBV5-6 and TRBJ2-7; D possibly corresponds to TRBD2 (5 bases). The CDR3 is 15 amino acids. Germline assignment: CDR1 SGHDT and CDR2 YYEEEE. The germline V and J ends were trimmed by 0 bases and 4 bases, with 14 bases remaining between them. In DNA form, the CDR3 reads TGTGCCAGCAGCTTGGGAAGAGGCGGCGGGTACGAGCAGTACTTC. This translates into CASSLGRGGGYEQYF.

This clone was observed a single time. This rearrangement joins TRBV19 to TRBJ2-1; 10 nucleotides align to TRBD2. Unmatched junction bases numbered 17, after V lost 5 bases and J lost 10 bases. There are 17 residues in the CDR3. Germline CDR1 LNHDA, CDR2 SQIVND (reference sequence). DNA for the CDR3: TGTGCCAGTAGTCAAAGGGTAAGCGGGAGGGCCACCACAGAGCAGTTCTTC. Its translation: CASSQRVSGRATTEQFF.

J is TRBJ2-7 and V is TRBV3-1 (or the pseudogene TRBV3-2); 13 nucleotides line up with TRBD2. After removal of 0 bases from V and 6 bases from J, the junction contained 5 bases not matched to a gene. The CDR3 runs to 16 residues. Germline assignment: CDR1 LGHDT and CDR2 YNNKEL (reference sequence). The CDR3, as DNA: TGTGCCAGCAGCCAAGATCAAGGACTAGCGGGAGTCGAGCAGTACTTC. It encodes CASSQDQGLAGVEQYF.